The 26 T cell receptor beta chains below come from one sample, sequenced in a study of cytomegalovirus exposure and HLA in healthy donors. 13 Jbeta primers and 60 Vbeta primers were used for the PCR. Sequencing used immunoSEQ multiplex PCR; TCRdb keeps in-frame clones, though not all of them. The sample has 95,000 or so clones, 80% to 85% seen once. The material sequenced was PBMCs. These receptors all stem from a woman aged 70-85 years in good health and CMV-seropositive.

J is TRBJ1-1 and V is TRBV5-1; perhaps TRBD1 as D (5 bases). Trimming stripped 0 bases from V and 3 bases from J, with 9 bases between. There are 14 residues in the CDR3. Germline CDR1 reads SGHRS; CDR2 reads YFSETQ. The CDR3 loop reads CASSLAGQDTEAFF. CDR3 coding DNA: TGCGCCAGCAGCTTGGCCGGACAAGACACTGAAGCTTTCTTT.

This sequence joins TRBV5-1 and TRBJ2-1; 7 bases align to TRBD2. Trimming removed 6 bases from V and 1 base from J; junction bases left unmatched: 7. Germline loops: CDR1 SGHRS, CDR2 YFSETQ. The CDR3 length is 15 residues. The CDR3 coding sequence is TGCGCCAGCAAGTCCGAAGCGGGATCCTACAATGAGCAGTTCTTC. As protein: CASKSEAGSYNEQFF.

This clone was seen a single time. This chain uses TRBV28 with TRBJ2-7, with TRBD2 matching over 8 bases. V trimming: 3 bases; J trimming: 0 bases; junction bases outside the gene matches: 4. The germline V gene has CDR1 MDHEN and CDR2 SYDVKM. The CDR3 sequence is 15 residues long. CDR3 DNA: TGTGCCAGCAGTTTGCGGGGGGCTTTCTCCTACGAGCAGTACTTC. The encoded protein is CASSLRGAFSYEQYF.

The sample holds a few counts of this clone. The chain has TRBV19 and TRBJ2-2; 7 bases map to TRBD1. Germline V gives CDR1 LNHDA, CDR2 SQIVND (reference sequence). The CDR3 sequence is 14 residues long. J was trimmed by 8 bases and V by 5 bases; bases with no gene match: 8. The CDR3 DNA sequence: TGTGCCAGTAGTGTCCGGGACAGCTCAGGGGAGCTGTTTTTT. Amino acids: CASSVRDSSGELFF.

J is TRBJ2-1 and V is TRBV29-1, with D unclear. CDR3 length equals 12 residues. Between the trimmed V and J ends, which lost 4 bases and 8 bases, there was a span of 12 bases. Germline-derived CDR1 and CDR2 are SQVTM and ANQGSEA. The CDR3 is CSVVAWSDEQFF. CDR3 bases: TGCAGCGTTGTGGCCTGGAGCGATGAGCAGTTCTTC.

V gene TRBV6-5 combines with J gene TRBJ2-4; TRBD2 agrees at 10 bases. CDR1 and CDR2 from the germline V gene are MNHEY and SVGAGI. The trim removed 8 bases at V and 6 bases at J, leaving 10 bases unmatched. The CDR3 is 15 amino acids. The CDR3 loop is CASWASGRRVNIQYF. CDR3 DNA sequence: TGTGCCAGCTGGGCTAGCGGGAGAAGGGTAAACATTCAGTACTTC.

The chain joins TRBV7-2 to TRBJ2-7, with TRBD2 as a possible D gene (7 bases). CDR1 and CDR2 (germline): SGHTA, FQGNSA. The CDR3 is 15 residues long. V was shortened by 1 base and J by 3 bases, with 13 bases between the two germline ends. The CDR3 DNA is TGTGCCAGCAGCTTAGGGGGCGGGGGCTTCTACGAGCAGTACTTC. Translating it yields CASSLGGGGFYEQYF.

This chain uses TRBV7-8 with TRBJ2-2; 8 bases agree with TRBD2. CDR3 size: 16 residues. Trimming removed 5 bases from V and 2 bases from J; junction bases left unmatched: 7. From germline, CDR1 is SGHVS and CDR2 FQNEAQ. Written as DNA, the CDR3 is TGTGCCAGCAGCCTAAGGGCGGGAGGTAACACCGGGGAGCTGTTTTTT. Encoded protein: CASSLRAGGNTGELFF.

The rearrangement joins TRBV6-5 to TRBJ2-3; the match to TRBD1 covers 8 bases. This CDR3 is 16 amino acids long. Per the germline V gene, CDR1 is MNHEY and CDR2 is SVGAGI. With 0 bases clipped from V and 1 base from J, the junction kept 3 bases outside the gene matches. The CDR3 DNA sequence: TGTGCCAGCAGTTACTCGCCGACAGGGGGCACAGATACGCAGTATTTT. Translated, it gives CASSYSPTGGTDTQYF.

The genes are TRBV4-2 and TRBJ2-7; D is unresolved. With 1 base removed from V and 0 bases from J, the gap between germline ends came to 13 bases. Germline values: CDR1 LGHNA, CDR2 YNFKEQ. The CDR3 is 16 amino acids. In nucleotides, the CDR3 is TGTGCCAGCAGCCAAGCTAGTACCTCCGACTCCTACGAGCAGTACTTC. Translation: CASSQASTSDSYEQYF.

The chain uses TRBV28 and TRBJ2-7; 11 bases are shared with TRBD1. Germline CDR1 reads MDHEN; CDR2 reads SYDVKM. The CDR3 length is 15 residues. V lost 8 bases to trimming and J lost 3 bases; unmatched junction nucleotides: 9. CDR3 DNA sequence: TGTGCCAGCTGGACAGGGGGCGCGATCGGCTACGAGCAGTACTTC. Amino acid sequence: CASWTGGAIGYEQYF.

The chain employs TRBV19 and TRBJ2-7; D is possibly TRBD2 (6 bases). This CDR3 is 15 amino acids long. Germline CDR1 and CDR2: LNHDA and SQIVND (reference sequence). Trimming took off 3 bases at V and 5 bases at J, with 17 bases between the two ends. The CDR3 spells CASSIGGSVPHEQYF. The CDR3 DNA reads TGTGCCAGTAGTATCGGGGGATCCGTGCCGCACGAGCAGTACTTC.

This chain connects TRBV7-2 to TRBJ2-3; weak D call: TRBD2 (5 bases). V was cut by 1 base and J by 0 bases, with 11 bases left in between. CDR1 is SGHTA, CDR2 FQGNSA, per germline. This CDR3 is built from 16 residues. The CDR3 loop is CASSLGGRGSTDTQYF. As DNA, the CDR3 is TGTGCCAGCAGCTTAGGAGGACGGGGTAGCACAGATACGCAGTATTTT.

This chain links TRBV7-2 with TRBJ1-6, with 8 nucleotides matching TRBD1. The CDR3 sequence is 15 residues long. Germline CDR1 and CDR2: SGHTA and FQGNSA. V shed 5 bases, J shed 4 bases, and the junction held 4 bases outside the gene matches. CDR3 protein: CASSNDRGYNSPLHF. CDR3 sequence (DNA): TGTGCCAGCAGCAACGACAGGGGATATAATTCACCCCTCCACTTT.

The sample holds a few counts of this clone. The chain carries TRBV11-2 and TRBJ1-1; TRBD1 is a possible D gene (6 bases). V was trimmed by 9 bases and J by 4 bases, leaving 15 bases between them. The length of the CDR3 is 13 residues. Germline V gene data show CDR1 as SGHAT and CDR2 as FQNNGV. CDR3: CASALNRVTEAFF. The CDR3 coding sequence is TGTGCCAGTGCCCTCAACAGGGTCACTGAAGCTTTCTTT.

This chain links TRBV4-1 with TRBJ2-1, with 11 bases aligning to TRBD2. V lost 0 bases to trimming and J lost 5 bases; unmatched junction nucleotides: 3. The germline V gene encodes CDR1 MGHRA and CDR2 YSYEKL. The CDR3 has 16 amino acids. The CDR3: CASSQDQLAGDNEQFF. CDR3 sequence (DNA): TGCGCCAGCAGCCAAGATCAACTAGCGGGAGACAATGAGCAGTTCTTC.

V is TRBV2 and J is TRBJ1-2; D perhaps matches TRBD1 (6 bases). Germline CDR1 is SNHLY and CDR2 is FYNNEI. This CDR3 is built from 13 residues. V was shortened by 5 bases and J by 8 bases, with 15 bases between the two germline ends. CDR3 bases: TGTGCCAGCAGTCGGACAGAATCGACGGGCTACACCTTC. It specifies CASSRTESTGYTF.

The V call is TRBV11-2, the J call TRBJ1-1; 7 bases agree with TRBD1. The V segment lost 1 base and the J segment 10 bases; nucleotides outside the gene matches: 6. This CDR3 is built from 13 residues. Germline lookup yields CDR1 SGHAT and CDR2 FQNNGV. The DNA of the CDR3 is TGTGCCAGCAGCTTAGGGGGACAGCTTCTAGCTTTCTTT. This gives the protein CASSLGGQLLAFF.

This chain connects TRBV5-4 to TRBJ2-3, with 12 bases fitting TRBD2. This CDR3 is built from 18 residues. J gave up 3 bases and V 0 bases, and 8 bases lay outside the gene matches. Germline CDR1 is SGHNT and CDR2 is YYREEE (reference sequence). The CDR3 reads CASSLELAGGPGTDTQYF. CDR3 bases: TGTGCCAGCAGCTTGGAGCTAGCGGGAGGGCCCGGGACAGATACGCAGTATTTT.

V and J are TRBV7-9 and TRBJ1-2, with 10 bases lining up with TRBD1. V was clipped by 4 bases and J by 3 bases; unmatched bases: 2. The CDR3 is 14 residues long. Germline V lookup: CDR1 SEHNR, CDR2 FQNEAQ (reference sequence). The CDR3, as DNA: TGTGCCAGCAGCTCAGGGACAGGGGACTATGGCTACACCTTC. Translation: CASSSGTGDYGYTF.

The chain recombines TRBV7-3 with TRBJ1-2; 8 positions agree with TRBD1. The germline CDR1 and CDR2 sequences are SGHTA and FQGTGA. This CDR3 has 13 residues. J lost 6 bases, V lost 5 bases, and 5 bases had no gene match. CDR3 DNA: TGTGCCAGCAGCGGACAGGGAGGAGATGGCTACACCTTC. As protein: CASSGQGGDGYTF.

The chain recombines TRBV7-3 with TRBJ2-5; possible D gene TRBD2, 6 bases. V lost 2 bases to trimming and J lost 1 base, with 8 bases between them. In germline, CDR1 is SGHTA, CDR2 FQGTGA. The CDR3 spans 14 residues. The CDR3 DNA reads as TGTGCCAGCAGCTTACGGGGGTCCCAAGAGACCCAGTACTTC. Encoded protein: CASSLRGSQETQYF.

V and J are TRBV28 and TRBJ1-5; no clear D gene. This CDR3 comprises 16 residues. Deletions cut 0 bases from V and 6 bases from J, with 15 bases between. In germline, CDR1 is MDHEN, CDR2 SYDVKM. For the CDR3, the DNA is TGTGCCAGCAGTTTATGGCCCCGGGGTATGGGTCAGCCCCAGCATTTT. Its protein product is CASSLWPRGMGQPQHF.

The genes are TRBV7-2 and TRBJ2-5, with 7 positions matching TRBD2. Per germline, CDR1 SGHTA and CDR2 FQGNSA. The CDR3 is made up of 14 amino acids. Trimming cost V 3 bases and J 5 bases; bases outside gene matches: 6. The CDR3 here is CASSLGRAVETQYF. In DNA form, the CDR3 reads TGTGCCAGCAGCTTGGGGAGGGCAGTGGAGACCCAGTACTTC. The complete variable domain, with remaining parts taken from reference TRBV7-2 and TRBJ2-5, reads GAGVSQSPSNKVTEKGKDVELRCDPISGHTALYWYRQSLGQGLEFLIYFQGNSAPDKSGLPSDRFSAERTGGSVSTLTIQRTQQEDSAVYLCASSLGRAVETQYFGPGTRLLVL.

The chain's CDR3 is CASSPQSLSGYEQYF. CDR3 bases: TGTGCCAGCAGCCCCCAGTCGTTATCGGGGTACGAGCAGTACTTC. The chain recombines TRBV9 with TRBJ2-7, with a tentative D call TRBD2 (5 bases). The CDR3 runs 15 residues. Germline assignment: CDR1 SGDLS and CDR2 YYNGEE. V was cut by 4 bases and J by 4 bases, with 18 bases left in between. The variable domain in full, with the rest retrieved from reference TRBV9 and TRBJ2-7, is DSGVTQTPKHLITATGQRVTLRCSPRSGDLSVYWYQQSLDQGLQFLIQYYNGEERAKGNILERFSAQQFPDLHSELNLSSLELGDSALYFCASSPQSLSGYEQYFGPGTRLTVT.

There are a few counts of this clone. The chain links TRBV6-5 to TRBJ2-3; 7 positions agree with TRBD2. This CDR3 is built from 14 residues. The germline gives CDR1 MNHEY, CDR2 SVGAGI. V gave up 10 bases and J gave up 6 bases; unmatched junction bases: 13. This CDR3 is CATTLGGGRDTQYF. The CDR3 DNA reads TGTGCCACCACTCTTGGGGGAGGGCGGGATACGCAGTATTTT.